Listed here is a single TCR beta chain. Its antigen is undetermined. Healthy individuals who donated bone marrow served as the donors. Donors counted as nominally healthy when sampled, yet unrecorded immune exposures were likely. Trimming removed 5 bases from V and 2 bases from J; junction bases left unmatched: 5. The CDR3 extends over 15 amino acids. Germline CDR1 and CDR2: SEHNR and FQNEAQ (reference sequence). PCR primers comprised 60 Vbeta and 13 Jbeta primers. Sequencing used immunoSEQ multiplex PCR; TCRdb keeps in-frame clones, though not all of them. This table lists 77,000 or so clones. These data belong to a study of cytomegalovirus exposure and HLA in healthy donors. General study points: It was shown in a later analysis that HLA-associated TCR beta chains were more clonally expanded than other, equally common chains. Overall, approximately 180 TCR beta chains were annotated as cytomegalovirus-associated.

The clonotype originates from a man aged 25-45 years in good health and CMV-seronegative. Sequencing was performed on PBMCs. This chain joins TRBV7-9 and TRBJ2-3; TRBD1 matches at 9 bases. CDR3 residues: CASSPGTGTTDTQYF. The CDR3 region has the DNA TGTGCCAGCAGCCCCGGGACAGGGACCACAGATACGCAGTATTTT.